The 18 T cell receptor beta chains reported below all come from one sample, sequenced in a study of beta chain features in type 1 diabetes. Every isolated RNA sample was fully reverse transcribed, so sequencing captured expressed TCRB transcripts. TCRdb's table, derived via immunoSEQ multiplex PCR, lists solely in-frame clones and lacks some. This table holds roughly 310,000 clones, approximately 10% found once. Input material: naive CD4+ T cells from blood. These receptors were collected from a woman in her 30s in good health.

This clone was seen only a few times. CDR3 coding DNA: TGTGCCAGCACCAGTACAGGGGAGAACACTGAAGCTTTCTTT. Its translation is CASTSTGENTEAFF. This chain uses TRBV6-1 with TRBJ1-1; 7 bases agree with TRBD1. CDR1 and CDR2 (germline): MNHNS, SASEGT. With 7 bases clipped from V and 1 base from J, the junction kept 6 bases outside the gene matches. This CDR3 has 14 residues.

The V call is TRBV30, the J call TRBJ2-3, with 7 bases lining up with TRBD1. Germline V gives CDR1 GTSNPN, CDR2 SVGIG (reference sequence). After removal of 5 bases from V and 1 base from J, the junction contained 0 bases not matched to a gene. The CDR3 is 12 residues long. The CDR3 loop reads CAWGTGTDTQYF. The DNA of the CDR3 is TGTGCCTGGGGGACAGGCACAGATACGCAGTATTTT.

The V and J genes are TRBV28 and TRBJ2-5, with unresolved D. The DNA matches TRBJ2-7 better at its end, which makes the J call doubtful. The CDR3 sequence is 11 residues long. Germline V gene data show CDR1 as MDHEN and CDR2 as SYDVKM. CDR3 protein: CASSSYYEQYF. The DNA for the CDR3 is TGTGCCAGCAGTTCTTACTACGAGCAGTACTTC.

A few counts support this clone. The CDR3 coding sequence is TGTGCCAGCAGACCGACAGGACTCCTAAACTATGGCTACACCTTC. It specifies CASRPTGLLNYGYTF. The chain joins TRBV27 to TRBJ1-2; a possible D gene is TRBD1 (6 bases). The CDR3 is 15 residues long. Germline CDR1 reads MNHEY; CDR2 reads SMNVEV (reference sequence). V lost 6 bases to trimming and J lost 2 bases, with 16 bases between them.

This clone was picked up a small number of times. The sample contains more than one DNA sequence encoding this CDR3. The V gene is TRBV2, the J gene TRBJ2-2; 7 bases map to TRBD1. CDR1 SNHLY and CDR2 FYNNEI come from the germline V gene. CDR3 size: 15 residues. With V trimmed by 5 bases and J by 0 bases, 3 bases remained unmatched. CDR3 region: CASSSGTANTGELFF. The CDR3 coding sequence is TGTGCCAGCAGTTCCGGGACAGCGAACACCGGGGAGCTGTTTTTT.

V is TRBV14 and J is TRBJ2-1; 11 bases are a match to TRBD2. V lost 6 bases, J lost 14 bases, and 9 bases stayed unmatched. The germline CDR1 and CDR2 sequences are SGHDN and FVKESK. The length of the CDR3 is 13 residues. CDR3 amino acids: CASRGSSSGREFF. Here the CDR3 DNA reads TGTGCCAGCAGGGGGTCAAGTAGCGGGAGGGAGTTCTTC.

This clone was observed a handful of times. The chain couples TRBV6-5 to TRBJ1-1, with 9 bases identical to TRBD1. Per germline, CDR1 MNHEY and CDR2 SVGAGI. V was clipped by 2 bases and J by 0 bases; unmatched bases: 4. The CDR3 sequence is 16 residues long. CDR3 bases: TGTGCCAGCAGTTACAGAGACAGGGGGATGAACACTGAAGCTTTCTTT. Translated: CASSYRDRGMNTEAFF.

This clone occurred a few times. The CDR3 loop is CASSLLPGGKYEQYF. In DNA, the CDR3 is TGTGCCAGCAGCTTATTGCCAGGGGGCAAATACGAGCAGTACTTC. V is TRBV7-3 and J is TRBJ2-7; 8 bases map to TRBD1. The CDR3 covers 15 residues. The ends lost 2 bases at V and 4 bases at J; junction bases unmatched: 7. CDR1 and CDR2 from the germline V gene are SGHTA and FQGTGA.

This clone was counted only a few times. V is TRBV6-1 and J is TRBJ1-2, with 8 bases that match TRBD1. The CDR3 sequence is 15 residues long. The germline V gene encodes CDR1 MNHNS and CDR2 SASEGT. The junction had 6 bases not matched to a gene; V was cut back by 2 bases and J by 4 bases. The CDR3 is CASSEQGALVYGYTF. CDR3 coding DNA: TGTGCCAGCAGTGAACAGGGGGCATTGGTCTATGGCTACACCTTC.

The J gene is TRBJ1-1, the V gene TRBV27; unclear D gene. CDR3 length: 15 amino acids. The V end was cut by 4 bases, the J end by 5 bases, with 17 bases between. CDR1 and CDR2 from the germline V gene are MNHEY and SMNVEV (reference sequence). The CDR3 spells CASSSTPGSGTEAFF. In nucleotides, the CDR3 is TGTGCCAGCAGTTCGACCCCCGGGAGTGGAACTGAAGCTTTCTTT.

This clone was picked up a small number of times. J is TRBJ2-2 and V is TRBV7-6, with D maybe TRBD2 (5 bases). V lost 1 base and J 1 base, leaving 7 bases between the germline ends. The CDR3 length is 15 residues. Germline V CDR1 and CDR2: SGHVS, FNYEAQ. CDR3: CASSLGTLNTGELFF. CDR3 in DNA: TGTGCCAGCAGCTTAGGGACTTTGAACACCGGGGAGCTGTTTTTT.

The chain links TRBV6-5 to TRBJ1-1; D not resolved. The CDR3 totals 14 residues. V dropped 0 bases and J dropped 5 bases, with 10 bases sitting between them. Germline CDR1 is MNHEY and CDR2 is SVGAGI. CDR3 DNA sequence: TGTGCCAGCAGTTACTCAGAGGGAGGGACTGAAGCTTTCTTT. As protein: CASSYSEGGTEAFF.

This chain uses TRBV6-6 with TRBJ1-5; 9 nucleotides line up with TRBD1. The CDR3 loop spans 15 amino acids. The germline CDR1 and CDR2 sequences are MNHNY and SVGAGI (reference sequence). The ends lost 5 bases at V and 3 bases at J; junction bases unmatched: 5. CDR3 nucleotides: TGTGCCAGCAGTGACGGACAGGGGCTCAATCAGCCCCAGCATTTT. Translated, it gives CASSDGQGLNQPQHF.

This clone has only a few counts. V is TRBV6-5 and J is TRBJ2-1; 7 nucleotides match TRBD1. J gave up 4 bases and V 5 bases, and 8 bases lay outside the gene matches. CDR1 and CDR2 from the germline V gene are MNHEY and SVGAGI. This CDR3 has 15 residues. The CDR3 region is CASSRDRDSYNEQFF. The CDR3 nucleotides are TGTGCCAGCAGTCGAGACCGGGACAGTTACAATGAGCAGTTCTTC.

This clone has just a few counts. The chain uses TRBV4-2 and TRBJ2-7; TRBD2 aligns across 8 bases. The CDR3 spans 19 residues. Germline V CDR1 and CDR2: LGHNA, YNFKEQ. The trim removed 1 base at V and 0 bases at J, leaving 14 bases unmatched. The CDR3 nucleotides are TGTGCCAGCAGCCAAGTTCGGCTAGCGGGCCGCTTTAACTCCTACGAGCAGTACTTC. Translated, it gives CASSQVRLAGRFNSYEQYF.

The chain recombines TRBV28 with TRBJ2-7, with 9 bases that match TRBD1. The germline V gene encodes CDR1 MDHEN and CDR2 SYDVKM. This CDR3 is 17 amino acids long. Trimming took 7 bases from V and 3 from J; bases not matched to a gene: 16. CDR3 sequence reads: CASKPAGQGQGYYEQYF. DNA for the CDR3: TGTGCCAGCAAACCGGCCGGGCAGGGACAGGGCTACTACGAGCAGTACTTC. Full variable domain (rest looked up from reference TRBV28 and TRBJ2-7): DVKVTQSSRYLVKRTGEKVFLECVQDMDHENMFWYRQDPGLGLRLIYFSYDVKMKEKGDIPEGYSVSREKKERFSLILESASTNQTSMYLCASKPAGQGQGYYEQYFGPGTRLTVT.

This rearrangement joins TRBV7-2 to TRBJ2-1, with D possibly matching TRBD2 (5 bases). The CDR3 is made up of 15 amino acids. Per the germline V gene, CDR1 is SGHTA and CDR2 is FQGNSA. Trimming cost V 1 base and J 8 bases, with 15 bases left between them. CDR3 protein: CASSLVGLEYHEQFF. CDR3 bases: TGTGCCAGCAGCTTAGTTGGACTGGAATACCATGAGCAGTTCTTC.

CDR3: CASSLRLTGQSPYNEQFF. Written as DNA, the CDR3 is TGTGCCAGCAGCTTGCGCCTGACGGGACAGAGCCCTTACAATGAGCAGTTCTTC. J is TRBJ2-1 and V is TRBV7-6; 7 bases are a match to TRBD1. CDR3 length: 18 amino acids. The germline gives CDR1 SGHVS, CDR2 FNYEAQ. Trimming cost V 3 bases and J 4 bases; bases outside gene matches: 15.